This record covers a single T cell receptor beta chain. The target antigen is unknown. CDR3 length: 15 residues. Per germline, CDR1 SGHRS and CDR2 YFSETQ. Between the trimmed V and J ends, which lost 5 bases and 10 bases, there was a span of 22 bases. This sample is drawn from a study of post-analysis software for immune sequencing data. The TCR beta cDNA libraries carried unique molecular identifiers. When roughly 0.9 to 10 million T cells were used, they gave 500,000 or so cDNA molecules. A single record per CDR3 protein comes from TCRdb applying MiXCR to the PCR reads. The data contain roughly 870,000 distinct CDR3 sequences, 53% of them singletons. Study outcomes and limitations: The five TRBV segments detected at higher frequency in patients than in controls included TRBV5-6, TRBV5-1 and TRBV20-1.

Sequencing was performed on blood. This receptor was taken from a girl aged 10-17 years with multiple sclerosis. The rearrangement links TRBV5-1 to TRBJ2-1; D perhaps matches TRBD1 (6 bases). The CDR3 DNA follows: TGCGCCAGCAGTCAGGAACAGGGACAACCGAGGGAGCAGTTCTTC. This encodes CASSQEQGQPREQFF. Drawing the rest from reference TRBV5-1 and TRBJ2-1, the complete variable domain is KAGVTQTPRYLIKTRGQQVTLSCSPISGHRSVSWYQQTPGQGLQFLFEYFSETQRNKGNFPGRFSGRQFSNSRSEMNVSTLELGDSALYLCASSQEQGQPREQFFGPGTRLTVL.